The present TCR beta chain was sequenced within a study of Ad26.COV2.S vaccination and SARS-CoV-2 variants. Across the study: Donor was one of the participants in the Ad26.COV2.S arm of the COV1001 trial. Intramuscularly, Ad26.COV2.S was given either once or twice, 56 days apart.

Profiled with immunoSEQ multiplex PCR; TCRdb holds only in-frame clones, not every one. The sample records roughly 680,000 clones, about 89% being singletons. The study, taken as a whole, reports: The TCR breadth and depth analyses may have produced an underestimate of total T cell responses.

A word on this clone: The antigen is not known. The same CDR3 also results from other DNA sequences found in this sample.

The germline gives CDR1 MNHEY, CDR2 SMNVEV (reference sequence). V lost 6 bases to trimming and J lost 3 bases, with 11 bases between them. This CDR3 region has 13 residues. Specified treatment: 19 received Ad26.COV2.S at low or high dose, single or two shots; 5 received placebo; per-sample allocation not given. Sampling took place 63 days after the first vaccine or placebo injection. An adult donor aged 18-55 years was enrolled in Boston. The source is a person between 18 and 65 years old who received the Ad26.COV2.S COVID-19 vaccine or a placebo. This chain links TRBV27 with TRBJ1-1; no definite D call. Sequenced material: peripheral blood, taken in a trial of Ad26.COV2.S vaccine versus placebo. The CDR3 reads CASRNTGDTEAFF. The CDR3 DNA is TGTGCCAGCAGGAATACCGGGGACACTGAAGCTTTCTTT.